A single sample gave rise to the 14 T cell receptor beta chains below, sequenced in a study of CD8 T cells in ankylosing spondylitis. These receptors' targets are unknown. TCRdb recomputed calls from the 5' RACE reads with MiXCR, one row per CDR3 protein. Found here are about 440,000 distinct CDR3 sequences, 17% of them singletons; the top ten hold around 0.92%. General study results and limits: Fewer than 10 highly homologous variants made up a TCR beta motif that seemed to typify ankylosing spondylitis blood.

Specimen: blood, either unsorted or a sorted T cell fraction (not recorded which). The receptor source for this set is a male donor with ankylosing spondylitis.

This clonotype came up many times. The CDR3 spells CASSLVSGKGHGYTF. CDR3 DNA sequence: TGTGCCAGCAGCTTAGTGTCAGGGAAGGGGCATGGCTACACCTTC. This chain connects TRBV7-8 to TRBJ1-2, with D perhaps TRBD1 (5 bases). The germline gives CDR1 SGHVS, CDR2 FQNEAQ. V dropped 1 base and J dropped 6 bases, with 15 bases sitting between them. The length of the CDR3 is 15 residues.

V and J are TRBV7-9 and TRBJ1-1, with 7 bases matching TRBD1. V lost 2 bases and J lost 6; bases outside the gene matches: 12. The CDR3 loop spans 16 amino acids. The germline V gene has CDR1 SEHNR and CDR2 FQNEAQ (reference sequence). CDR3 in amino acids: CASSLSRGAGGSEAFF. DNA of the CDR3: TGTGCCAGCAGCTTATCCCGCGGTGCAGGGGGATCTGAAGCTTTCTTT.

This clonotype has just a few counts. Here the CDR3 DNA reads TGCGCCAGCAGTAGGTTAGGGGATCGGACCGGGGAGCTGTTTTTT. The encoded protein is CASSRLGDRTGELFF. J is TRBJ2-2 and V is TRBV5-1; a possible D gene is TRBD1 (5 bases). The CDR3 runs to 15 residues. Trimming pared 5 bases from V and 5 bases from J, leaving 16 bases between. Germline loops: CDR1 SGHRS, CDR2 YFSETQ.

This clonotype has a count of ten or more. V gene TRBV9 combines with J gene TRBJ2-3; tentatively, D is TRBD1 (5 bases). Germline CDR1 reads SGDLS; CDR2 reads YYNGEE. The CDR3 runs 18 residues. V gave up 0 bases and J gave up 1 base, with 18 bases separating them. CDR3 protein: CASSVGGAGGIRTDTQYF. The CDR3 coding sequence is TGTGCCAGCAGCGTAGGTGGGGCAGGTGGCATTCGCACAGATACGCAGTATTTT.

V usage is TRBV20-1 and J usage is TRBJ2-7; no firm D call. Between the trimmed V and J ends, which lost 2 bases and 3 bases, there was a span of 8 bases. Per the germline V gene, CDR1 is DFQATT and CDR2 is SNEGSKA (reference sequence). The CDR3 contains 12 residues. CDR3 in amino acids: CSARPDDYEQYF. The DNA of the CDR3 is TGCAGTGCTAGACCAGACGACTACGAGCAGTACTTC.

This clonotype appeared a few times. The genes are TRBV10-3 and TRBJ2-7; D might be TRBD2 (6 bases). The germline V gene has CDR1 ENHRY and CDR2 SYGVKD. Trimming removed 10 bases at V and 1 base at J, with 17 bases between. This CDR3 spans 14 amino acids. This chain's CDR3 is CATNPAGTSYEQYF. Written as DNA, the CDR3 is TGTGCCACAAACCCTGCGGGAACTTCCTACGAGCAGTACTTC.

This clonotype was detected many times. The V gene is TRBV5-6, the J gene TRBJ2-1; D is ambiguous. This CDR3 has 15 amino acids. Germline V CDR1 and CDR2: SGHDT, YYEEEE. With 2 bases removed from V and 2 bases from J, the gap between germline ends came to 11 bases. The CDR3 nucleotides are TGTGCCAGCAGCTTTGAGGTGGGTACCTACAATGAGCAGTTCTTC. Its protein product is CASSFEVGTYNEQFF.

This clonotype was observed a few times. The chain joins TRBV12-3 or TRBV12-4 to TRBJ2-7, with D tentatively TRBD1 or TRBD2 (5 bases each). V gave up 3 bases and J gave up 3 bases, with 12 bases separating them. CDR3 length: 14 amino acids. The CDR3 bases are TGTGCCAGCAGTTTGAAGGGACGGATCTACGAGCAGTACTTC. Its translation is CASSLKGRIYEQYF.

The J gene is TRBJ2-2, the V gene TRBV9; 11 nucleotides match TRBD2. With V trimmed by 1 base and J by 6 bases, 8 bases remained unmatched. Germline CDR1 reads SGDLS; CDR2 reads YYNGEE. The CDR3 has 17 amino acids. CDR3 sequence reads: CASSVSPSGRKAGELFF. DNA of the CDR3: TGTGCCAGCAGCGTAAGCCCTAGCGGGAGGAAGGCCGGGGAGCTGTTTTTT.

This clonotype turned up a few times. This chain uses TRBV15 with TRBJ1-2; the D gene is possibly TRBD1 (6 bases). With 0 bases removed from V and 7 bases from J, the gap between germline ends came to 15 bases. Germline V CDR1 and CDR2: LNHNV, YYDKDF (reference sequence). There are 15 residues in the CDR3. In DNA form, the CDR3 reads TGTGCCACCAGCAGAGATGGGAACAGGGTGACTGGCTACACCTTC. Encoded protein: CATSRDGNRVTGYTF.

This clonotype was found a few times. The rearrangement uses TRBV11-1 and TRBJ2-5; 7 bases agree with TRBD1. The V segment lost 5 bases and the J segment 5 bases; nucleotides outside the gene matches: 5. The CDR3 covers 13 residues. CDR1 is SGHAT, CDR2 FQDESV, per germline (reference sequence). The CDR3 here is CASSRQGSETQYF. The CDR3 DNA reads as TGTGCCAGCAGCAGACAGGGTTCCGAGACCCAGTACTTC.

This clonotype was detected a few times. The CDR3 DNA reads as TGCGCCAGCAGCCACTTGGGACTAGCGGGAAACAGTGAGCAGTTCTTC. Encoded protein: CASSHLGLAGNSEQFF. The chain is built from TRBV4-1 and TRBJ2-1; 13 bases match TRBD2. Trimming took 3 bases from V and 9 from J; bases not matched to a gene: 8. There are 16 residues in the CDR3. Germline CDR1 reads MGHRA; CDR2 reads YSYEKL.

The V and J genes are TRBV2 and TRBJ2-2, with TRBD1 matching over 10 bases. V was pared by 6 bases and J by 3 bases, with 4 bases of the junction left unmatched. CDR1 SNHLY and CDR2 FYNNEI come from the germline V gene. The CDR3 spans 15 residues. CDR3 DNA sequence: TGTGCCAGCAGAAGACAGGGGGCAGACACCGGGGAGCTGTTTTTT. Protein product: CASRRQGADTGELFF.

The chain employs TRBV29-1 and TRBJ2-1; 11 bases match TRBD1. The CDR3 runs to 14 residues. Germline CDR1 reads SQVTM; CDR2 reads ANQGSEA. The V gene end was trimmed by 7 bases and the J gene end by 3 bases; junction bases not matched to a gene: 5. CDR3 region: CSAPGQGVYNEQFF. As DNA, the CDR3 is TGCAGCGCCCCGGGACAGGGGGTCTACAATGAGCAGTTCTTC.